A single sample is the source of the 22 T cell receptor beta chains below, sequenced in a study of blood T cell repertoires in COVID-19. Generated by immunoSEQ multiplex PCR, the TCRdb table keeps only in-frame clones and is missing some. There are 280,000 or so clones in the sample; 85% to 90% occur only once, and less than 3% lies in the top ten. Sequences were obtained from PBMCs or T cells enriched from blood (not recorded which). The receptor source for this set is a woman between 45 and 65 years old who had been exposed to COVID-19.

The chain has TRBV15 and TRBJ1-6; D is ambiguous. V lost 8 bases, J lost 7 bases, and 9 bases lay in between. This CDR3 contains 12 residues. Germline V CDR1 and CDR2: LNHNV, YYDKDF (reference sequence). In nucleotides, the CDR3 is TGTGCCACCTCGAGGGAAAATTCACCCCTCCACTTT. It yields the protein CATSRENSPLHF.

The chain couples TRBV30 to TRBJ1-5; TRBD1 might be the D (5 bases). This CDR3 spans 14 amino acids. CDR1 is GTSNPN and CDR2 is SVGIG in the germline V gene (reference sequence). Trimming removed 0 bases from V and 8 bases from J, with 14 bases in between. The CDR3 DNA reads TGTGCCTGGAGTGTAGTGGCAGGGAGGGAGCCCCAGCATTTT. It is translated as CAWSVVAGREPQHF.

J is TRBJ1-2 and V is TRBV5-1, with 9 bases lining up with TRBD1. Germline V gene lookup returns CDR1 SGHRS and CDR2 YFSETQ. The V gene end was trimmed by 0 bases and the J gene end by 4 bases; junction bases not matched to a gene: 7. This CDR3 spans 16 amino acids. CDR3 nucleotides: TGCGCCAGCAGCTTGGGTTCGACAGGGGGATCCTATGGCTACACCTTC. Translated, it gives CASSLGSTGGSYGYTF.

The chain uses TRBV3-1 (or the pseudogene TRBV3-2) and TRBJ1-2, with TRBD1 matching 7 bases. With V trimmed by 4 bases and J by 2 bases, 10 bases remained unmatched. The CDR3 has 16 residues. The germline V gene has CDR1 LGHDT and CDR2 YNNKEL (reference sequence). CDR3 bases: TGTGCCAGCAGCCGGACAGGAACAATAGGGAACTATGGCTACACCTTC. This translates into CASSRTGTIGNYGYTF.

V and J are TRBV5-1 and TRBJ1-3; 11 positions match TRBD1. With 4 bases clipped from V and 3 bases from J, the junction kept 9 bases outside the gene matches. From germline, CDR1 is SGHRS and CDR2 YFSETQ. The CDR3 has 17 amino acids. The CDR3 sequence is CASSPWTGGRGGNTIYF. CDR3 nucleotides: TGCGCCAGCAGCCCGTGGACAGGGGGCAGGGGTGGAAACACCATATATTTT. Complete variable domain (other parts from reference TRBV5-1 and TRBJ1-3): KAGVTQTPRYLIKTRGQQVTLSCSPISGHRSVSWYQQTPGQGLQFLFEYFSETQRNKGNFPGRFSGRQFSNSRSEMNVSTLELGDSALYLCASSPWTGGRGGNTIYFGEGSWLTVV.

The chain uses TRBV27 and TRBJ2-7, with D possibly being TRBD1 (6 bases). This CDR3 has 15 amino acids. Per the germline V gene, CDR1 is MNHEY and CDR2 is SMNVEV (reference sequence). With 6 bases removed from V and 3 bases from J, the gap between germline ends came to 18 bases. As DNA, the CDR3 is TGTGCCAGCAGGCGCTCGACAGGTCCGGACTACGAGCAGTACTTC. Translating gives CASRRSTGPDYEQYF.

The V call is TRBV7-9, the J call TRBJ2-7; TRBD1 aligns across 11 bases. The junction had 9 bases not matched to a gene; V was cut back by 5 bases and J by 6 bases. Looked up from germline, CDR1 is SEHNR and CDR2 is FQNEAQ (reference sequence). The CDR3 runs 15 residues. CDR3 loop: CASSIRPGTGGEQYF. In DNA, the CDR3 is TGTGCCAGCAGCATAAGACCCGGGACAGGGGGCGAGCAGTACTTC.

The J gene is TRBJ1-3, the V gene TRBV4-1; 10 bases are shared with TRBD1. The germline gives CDR1 MGHRA, CDR2 YSYEKL. This CDR3 has 17 amino acids. Trimming at V came to 4 bases and at J to 4 bases, leaving 10 bases not matched to a gene. The CDR3 DNA reads TGCGCCAGCAGCCGAGAACCGACAGGGGGCGTAGGAAACACCATATATTTT. This encodes CASSREPTGGVGNTIYF.

CDR3 protein: CAISLGQLNTEAFF. CDR3 DNA: TGTGCCATCAGCCTGGGACAGCTGAACACTGAAGCTTTCTTT. This chain links TRBV10-3 with TRBJ1-1, with 7 bases identical to TRBD1. V was pared by 6 bases and J by 0 bases, with 4 bases of the junction left unmatched. CDR3 length: 14 residues. CDR1 and CDR2 from the germline V gene are ENHRY and SYGVKD.

The chain is built from TRBV9 and TRBJ1-1; D gene ambiguous. Germline CDR1 is SGDLS and CDR2 is YYNGEE. V was pared by 2 bases and J by 7 bases, with 24 bases between. The CDR3 is 17 residues long. The CDR3 protein is CASSVSLNDPTRGEAFF. Written as DNA, the CDR3 is TGTGCCAGCAGCGTCTCCCTCAATGACCCCACGAGAGGTGAAGCTTTCTTT.

V gene TRBV29-1 combines with J gene TRBJ1-6; 10 nucleotides match TRBD1. V was clipped by 6 bases and J by 6 bases; unmatched bases: 8. From germline, CDR1 is SQVTM and CDR2 ANQGSEA. This CDR3 is built from 15 residues. CDR3 in DNA: TGCAGCGTGAGACAGGGGGCGGAAAGTAATTCACCCCTCCACTTT. This sequence encodes CSVRQGAESNSPLHF.

The chain links TRBV6-1 to TRBJ2-7, with TRBD2 matching over 16 bases. This CDR3 region has 18 residues. With 4 bases clipped from V and 4 bases from J, the junction kept 10 bases outside the gene matches. The V gene's germline CDR1 is MNHNS and CDR2 SASEGT. CDR3 loop: CASSATGLAGGRVYEQYF. The CDR3 DNA follows: TGTGCCAGCAGTGCCACGGGACTAGCGGGGGGGAGAGTGTACGAGCAGTACTTC.

This rearrangement joins TRBV5-1 to TRBJ1-6; D may be TRBD1 (5 bases). Germline V gene data show CDR1 as SGHRS and CDR2 as YFSETQ. This CDR3 is 16 amino acids long. The germline V and J ends were trimmed by 7 bases and 2 bases, with 16 bases remaining between them. The CDR3 loop is CASSPDGGAYNSPLHF. The CDR3 DNA follows: TGCGCCAGCTCTCCGGACGGGGGAGCCTATAATTCACCCCTCCACTTT. Based on the CDR3 plus reference TRBV5-1 and TRBJ1-6, the full variable domain is KAGVTQTPRYLIKTRGQQVTLSCSPISGHRSVSWYQQTPGQGLQFLFEYFSETQRNKGNFPGRFSGRQFSNSRSEMNVSTLELGDSALYLCASSPDGGAYNSPLHFGNGTRLTVT.

The V gene is TRBV7-2, the J gene TRBJ2-7; the match to TRBD2 covers 11 bases. Germline CDR1 is SGHTA and CDR2 is FQGNSA. Trimming at V came to 1 base and at J to 6 bases, leaving 11 bases not matched to a gene. The CDR3 is 17 residues long. The chain's CDR3 is CASSLGLAGRLQLEQYF. The DNA for the CDR3 is TGTGCCAGCAGCTTAGGACTAGCGGGGCGTCTCCAACTCGAGCAGTACTTC.

This clone was seen once. The chain is built from TRBV6-2 or TRBV6-3 and TRBJ1-5; weak D call: TRBD1 (5 bases). The V gene's germline CDR1 is MNHEY and CDR2 SVGEGT. The ends were cut back, 2 bases at V and 6 bases at J, with 11 bases in the middle. The CDR3 spans 14 residues. As DNA, the CDR3 is TGTGCCAGCAGTTACAGGGGTAAGTCTCAGCCCCAGCATTTT. Translation gives CASSYRGKSQPQHF.

This chain uses TRBV7-2 with TRBJ2-3; D is perhaps TRBD2 (5 bases). This CDR3 contains 15 residues. The germline gives CDR1 SGHTA, CDR2 FQGNSA. V was cut by 5 bases and J by 0 bases, with 12 bases left in between. The CDR3 spells CASSHWESSTDTQYF. CDR3 DNA sequence: TGTGCCAGCAGCCACTGGGAGTCTAGCACAGATACGCAGTATTTT.

This clone was observed a few times. V is TRBV19 and J is TRBJ2-1; 10 nucleotides match TRBD1. CDR1 LNHDA and CDR2 SQIVND come from the germline V gene (reference sequence). After removal of 4 bases from V and 9 bases from J, the junction contained 9 bases not matched to a gene. The CDR3 is 15 amino acids. The CDR3 DNA follows: TGTGCCAGTAGTAACCGGGACAGGGGTTATTCTGAGCAGTTCTTC. Translated: CASSNRDRGYSEQFF.

The gene calls are TRBV7-9 and TRBJ2-7, with a possible D match to TRBD2 (6 bases). The CDR3 extends over 14 amino acids. Germline V gene sequence: CDR1 SEHNR, CDR2 FQNEAQ (reference sequence). V lost 4 bases and J lost 4, with 14 bases in between. The CDR3: CASSSSGLNYEQYF. DNA for the CDR3: TGTGCCAGCAGCTCATCGGGACTCAATTACGAGCAGTACTTC. Filled out from reference TRBV7-9 and TRBJ2-7, the complete variable domain reads DTGVSQNPRHKITKRGQNVTFRCDPISEHNRLYWYRQTLGQGPEFLTYFQNEAQLEKSRLLSDRFSAERPKGSFSTLEIQRTEQGDSAMYLCASSSSGLNYEQYFGPGTRLTVT.

The chain carries TRBV2 and TRBJ1-3; TRBD1 might be the D (6 bases). Looked up from germline, CDR1 is SNHLY and CDR2 is FYNNEI. V was pared by 4 bases and J by 0 bases, with 10 bases between. This CDR3 spans 15 amino acids. The chain's CDR3 is CASSVQGLSGNTIYF. As DNA, the CDR3 is TGTGCCAGCAGTGTACAGGGCCTCTCTGGAAACACCATATATTTT.

This chain connects TRBV5-6 to TRBJ2-1; TRBD1 matches at 11 bases. V lost 3 bases and J lost 7; bases outside the gene matches: 6. The CDR3 runs to 15 residues. Germline V CDR1 and CDR2: SGHDT, YYEEEE. CDR3 DNA sequence: TGTGCCAGCAGCTCTTCGGACAGGGGGCATAATGAGCAGTTCTTC. This encodes CASSSSDRGHNEQFF.

As DNA, the CDR3 is TGTGCCAGCAGTGTCGGGACAGCGCCACCTCTCTATGGCTACACCTTC. Its protein product is CASSVGTAPPLYGYTF. The V and J genes are TRBV6-1 and TRBJ1-2; 7 nucleotides agree with TRBD1. Germline lookup yields CDR1 MNHNS and CDR2 SASEGT. The CDR3 is made up of 16 amino acids. V was clipped by 4 bases and J by 4 bases; unmatched bases: 12.

V usage is TRBV10-3 and J usage is TRBJ2-7; TRBD1 matches at 9 bases. Losses at the gene ends were 2 bases for V and 5 bases for J; bases not matched to a gene: 4. CDR3 length: 14 amino acids. In germline, CDR1 is ENHRY, CDR2 SYGVKD. CDR3 protein: CAISERGQGNEQYF. DNA for the CDR3: TGTGCCATCAGTGAGCGGGGACAGGGCAACGAGCAGTACTTC.